One and the same sample provided the 16 T cell receptor beta chains below, sequenced in a study of response to subunit inactivated influenza vaccine. TCRdb redid the calling of the RT-PCR reads with MiXCR, one entry per CDR3 protein. The table has around 520,000 distinct CDR3 sequences, over 25% seen once. The specimen comprised CD4+ T cells sorted from PBMCs, sampled 5 days after vaccination. These receptor sequences come from a man aged 50-59 years who received an inactivated influenza vaccine.

V and J are TRBV20-1 and TRBJ2-7; 7 nucleotides align to TRBD1. This CDR3 spans 12 amino acids. CDR1 and CDR2 from the germline V gene are DFQATT and SNEGSKA (reference sequence). The CDR3 loop is CKAGTDSYEQYF. CDR3 DNA: TGCAAGGCCGGGACAGACTCCTACGAGCAGTACTTC.

This clonotype came up a few times. The chain uses TRBV5-1 and TRBJ1-3; D remains unclear. The CDR3 is made up of 14 amino acids. Between the trimmed V and J ends, which lost 0 bases and 7 bases, there was a span of 11 bases. The germline CDR1 and CDR2 sequences are SGHRS and YFSETQ. CDR3 DNA sequence: TGCGCCAGCAGCTTGGAGGCGGCGCGGAACACCATATATTTT. This codes for CASSLEAARNTIYF.

The V gene is TRBV4-3, the J gene TRBJ2-3; a weak D match, TRBD2 (6 bases). The V end lost 3 bases, the J end lost 4 bases, and 8 bases lay between the germline ends. The CDR3 is 13 residues long. The V gene's germline CDR1 is LGHNA and CDR2 YSLEER. CDR3 in DNA: TGCGCCAGCAGCCACCGGGGGTCAGATACGCAGTATTTT. It translates to CASSHRGSDTQYF.

Only a few counts were recorded for this clonotype. The chain recombines TRBV7-9 with TRBJ2-4; the match to TRBD1 covers 9 bases. Looked up from germline, CDR1 is SEHNR and CDR2 is FQNEAQ (reference sequence). CDR3 length: 14 amino acids. The V segment lost 3 bases and the J segment 8 bases; nucleotides outside the gene matches: 5. The CDR3 sequence is CASSLGDREYIQYF. For the CDR3, the DNA is TGTGCCAGCAGCTTGGGGGACAGGGAATACATTCAGTACTTC. Full variable domain (rest looked up from reference TRBV7-9 and TRBJ2-4): DTGVSQNPRHKITKRGQNVTFRCDPISEHNRLYWYRQTLGQGPEFLTYFQNEAQLEKSRLLSDRFSAERPKGSFSTLEIQRTEQGDSAMYLCASSLGDREYIQYFGAGTRLSVL.

The V gene is TRBV20-1, the J gene TRBJ2-1; D is possibly TRBD2 (6 bases). Trimming stripped 6 bases from V and 3 bases from J, with 15 bases between. Germline V gives CDR1 DFQATT, CDR2 SNEGSKA (reference sequence). This CDR3 spans 14 amino acids. CDR3 sequence (DNA): TGCAGTGCCCGGGGTAGCGGCTACTACAATGAGCAGTTCTTC. It translates to CSARGSGYYNEQFF.

This sequence joins TRBV6-1 and TRBJ1-6; D remains unclear. The CDR3 totals 13 residues. Trimming removed 1 base from V and 9 bases from J, with 7 bases in between. Germline CDR1 is MNHNS and CDR2 is SASEGT. CDR3 loop: CASSEVDTSPLHF. The CDR3 nucleotides are TGTGCCAGCAGTGAAGTTGATACTTCACCCCTCCACTTT.

The chain employs TRBV20-1 and TRBJ2-1; 14 bases are a match to TRBD2. The CDR3 is 19 amino acids. Germline V gene lookup returns CDR1 DFQATT and CDR2 SNEGSKA (reference sequence). The ends lost 1 base at V and 0 bases at J; junction bases unmatched: 8. The DNA of the CDR3 is TGCAGTGCTAGAGGCGCCCGACTAGCGGGAGGGGGCTCCTACAATGAGCAGTTCTTC. It yields the protein CSARGARLAGGGSYNEQFF.

This chain joins TRBV2 and TRBJ2-3, with D possibly TRBD2 on 6 matching bases. CDR3 length: 16 residues. V was pared by 3 bases and J by 5 bases, with 18 bases between. The germline gives CDR1 SNHLY, CDR2 FYNNEI. The CDR3: CASSDLGGVGLDTQYF. CDR3 DNA: TGTGCCAGCAGTGACCTCGGAGGGGTGGGTTTAGATACGCAGTATTTT.

This clonotype was found a few times. V gene TRBV12-3 or TRBV12-4 combines with J gene TRBJ1-2; D unresolved. V gave up 6 bases and J gave up 7 bases, with 15 bases separating them. The length of the CDR3 is 13 residues. CDR3 nucleotide sequence: TGTGCCAGCAGGACAACGGCGGACTCTGGCTACACCTTC. Translated, it gives CASRTTADSGYTF.

The chain combines TRBV20-1 with TRBJ1-2; no clear D. The CDR3 length is 12 residues. Trimming stripped 5 bases from V and 7 bases from J, with 14 bases between. CDR1 and CDR2 (germline): DFQATT, SNEGSKA (reference sequence). Written as DNA, the CDR3 is TGCAGTGCTGAGAGATCGAGCGCTGGCTACACCTTC. Its protein is CSAERSSAGYTF.

The chain employs TRBV20-1 and TRBJ2-3; 14 nucleotides match TRBD2. Germline lookup yields CDR1 DFQATT and CDR2 SNEGSKA (reference sequence). The CDR3 is made up of 18 amino acids. Trimming removed 3 bases from V and 3 bases from J; junction bases left unmatched: 11. DNA for the CDR3: TGCAGTGCTAGTTCCGGGACTAGCGGGGGAAGGTCGACAGATACGCAGTATTTT. Protein: CSASSGTSGGRSTDTQYF.

This clonotype showed up just a few times. The rearrangement links TRBV5-1 to TRBJ2-1; 8 positions agree with TRBD2. The junction had 6 bases not matched to a gene; V was cut back by 0 bases and J by 4 bases. This CDR3 contains 16 residues. Looked up from germline, CDR1 is SGHRS and CDR2 is YFSETQ. CDR3 in amino acids: CASSLGAGGLYNEQFF. The CDR3 DNA reads as TGCGCCAGCAGCTTGGGGGCGGGGGGCCTATACAATGAGCAGTTCTTC.

This clonotype came up a few times. The chain uses TRBV12-3 or TRBV12-4 and TRBJ2-5; 9 bases fit TRBD1. The CDR3 extends over 15 amino acids. V lost 2 bases, J lost 5 bases, and 6 bases stayed unmatched. CDR3 sequence reads: CASSLTQGAGETQYF. CDR3 DNA sequence: TGTGCCAGCAGTTTAACACAGGGGGCGGGGGAGACCCAGTACTTC.

The V and J genes are TRBV7-7 and TRBJ2-2, with a possible D match to TRBD1 (5 bases). The CDR3 spans 14 residues. Germline-derived CDR1 and CDR2 are SSHAT and FNYEAQ (reference sequence). Trimming cost V 5 bases and J 1 base, with 8 bases left between them. Here the CDR3 reads CASSEQGNTGELFF. The CDR3 DNA sequence: TGTGCCAGCAGCGAGCAGGGGAACACCGGGGAGCTGTTTTTT. Combining the CDR3 with reference TRBV7-7 and TRBJ2-2 gives the whole variable domain GAGVSQSPRYKVTKRGQDVTLRCDPISSHATLYWYQQALGQGPEFLTYFNYEAQPDKSGLPSDRFSAERPEGSISTLTIQRTEQRDSAMYRCASSEQGNTGELFFGEGSRLTVL.

The chain carries TRBV20-1 and TRBJ2-1; 10 bases agree with TRBD2. With V trimmed by 4 bases and J by 5 bases, 8 bases remained unmatched. Germline V gene lookup returns CDR1 DFQATT and CDR2 SNEGSKA (reference sequence). The CDR3 is 15 residues long. The CDR3 loop is CSATKRGGVDNEQFF. Written as DNA, the CDR3 is TGCAGTGCTACTAAGCGGGGGGGTGTCGACAATGAGCAGTTCTTC.

The J gene is TRBJ2-1, the V gene TRBV28; tentative D call: TRBD2 (5 bases). The CDR3 sequence is 14 residues long. Trimming left V 2 bases short and J 6 bases short, with 11 bases between. The V gene's germline CDR1 is MDHEN and CDR2 SYDVKM. The CDR3 DNA reads TGTGCCAGCAGTTTACGCGGGCTCGGCAATGAGCAGTTCTTC. Its protein product is CASSLRGLGNEQFF.